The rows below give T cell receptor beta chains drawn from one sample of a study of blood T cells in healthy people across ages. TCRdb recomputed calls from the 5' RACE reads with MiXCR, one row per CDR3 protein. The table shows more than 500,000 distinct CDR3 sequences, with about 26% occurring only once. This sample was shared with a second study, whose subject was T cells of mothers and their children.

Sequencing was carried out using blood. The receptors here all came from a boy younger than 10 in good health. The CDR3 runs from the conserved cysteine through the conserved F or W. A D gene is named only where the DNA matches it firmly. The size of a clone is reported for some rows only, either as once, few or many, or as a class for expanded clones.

CDR3 DNA: TGTGCCAGCAGTTACGGCGGGAGGGTCTACGAGCAGTACTTC; CDR3 protein: CASSYGGRVYEQYF; V gene: TRBV6-2/TRBV6-3; J gene: TRBJ2-7; clone size: .; D gene: TRBD2
CDR3 DNA: TGTGCCAGCAGTTTATCTAGCGGGACGAGCGCAGATACGCAGTATTTC; CDR3 protein: CASSLSSGTSADTQYF; V gene: TRBV12-3/TRBV12-4; J gene: TRBJ2-3; clone size: .; D gene: TRBD2
CDR3 DNA: TGTGCCAGCAGCCAAACGGCGTTTGACTATGGCTACACCTTC; CDR3 protein: CASSQTAFDYGYTF; V gene: TRBV16; J gene: TRBJ1-2; clone size: few; D gene: .
CDR3 DNA: TGTGCCAGCAGCCGGGACAGGGTATTAGGGCAGTACTTC; CDR3 protein: CASSRDRVLGQYF; V gene: TRBV25-1; J gene: TRBJ2-7; clone size: .; D gene: TRBD1
CDR3 DNA: TGTGCCAGCAGCCAAGGCCTCTCTGGAAACACCATATATTTT; CDR3 protein: CASSQGLSGNTIYF; V gene: TRBV9; J gene: TRBJ1-3; clone size: few; D gene: .
CDR3 DNA: TGCGCCAGCAGCTCCCTGGCGGCAGATGGCTACACCTTC; CDR3 protein: CASSSLAADGYTF; V gene: TRBV5-1; J gene: TRBJ1-2; clone size: .; D gene: .
CDR3 DNA: TGTGCCAGCAGTGTCAGGGGGTACAATCAGCCCCAGCATTTT; CDR3 protein: CASSVRGYNQPQHF; V gene: TRBV27; J gene: TRBJ1-5; clone size: .; D gene: TRBD1
CDR3 DNA: TGTGCCAGCAGTGCCCGGGACAGGGGCCACGAGCAGTACTTC; CDR3 protein: CASSARDRGHEQYF; V gene: TRBV6-5; J gene: TRBJ2-7; clone size: .; D gene: TRBD1
CDR3 DNA: TGTGCCAGCAGCGACAGGCAGAATCCGTACAATGAGCAGTTCTTC; CDR3 protein: CASSDRQNPYNEQFF; V gene: TRBV9; J gene: TRBJ2-1; clone size: .; D gene: .
CDR3 DNA: TGTGCCAGCAGTTCGGGTGGGGTGAGCACAGATACGCAGTATTTT; CDR3 protein: CASSSGGVSTDTQYF; V gene: TRBV7-9; J gene: TRBJ2-3; clone size: .; D gene: .
CDR3 DNA: TGCAGTGCTAGAGACCCGGGACAGGGGCTCCACGAGCAGTACTTC; CDR3 protein: CSARDPGQGLHEQYF; V gene: TRBV20-1; J gene: TRBJ2-7; clone size: few; D gene: TRBD1
CDR3 DNA: TGCGCCAGCAGCCCAACCTCTAGCGGGAGAACCCGCAATGAGCAGTTCTTC; CDR3 protein: CASSPTSSGRTRNEQFF; V gene: TRBV5-1; J gene: TRBJ2-1; clone size: many; D gene: TRBD2
CDR3 DNA: TGTGCCAGCAGTCCCGACACGAGCTCCTACGAGCAGTACTTC; CDR3 protein: CASSPDTSSYEQYF; V gene: TRBV6-5; J gene: TRBJ2-7; clone size: .; D gene: .
CDR3 DNA: TGCGCCAGCAGCTCCACCACGGCGGGGGATGGCTACACCTTC; CDR3 protein: CASSSTTAGDGYTF; V gene: TRBV5-1; J gene: TRBJ1-2; clone size: few; D gene: .
CDR3 DNA: TGTGCCAGCAGTTCACGCGGGACGCCGAGGGACACCGGGGAGCTGTTTTTT; CDR3 protein: CASSSRGTPRDTGELFF; V gene: TRBV6-5; J gene: TRBJ2-2; clone size: .; D gene: .
CDR3 DNA: TGTGCCAGCAGCCGCAACCGGTATGACCACGAGCAGTACTTC; CDR3 protein: CASSRNRYDHEQYF; V gene: TRBV7-8; J gene: TRBJ2-7; clone size: .; D gene: .
CDR3 DNA: TGTGCCAGCAGCCAAGTGTGGCAGGGTGGAGAAAAACTGTTTTTT; CDR3 protein: CASSQVWQGGEKLFF; V gene: TRBV3-1; J gene: TRBJ1-4; clone size: .; D gene: .
CDR3 DNA: TGCGCCAGCAGCCAAGACACAGGGTATAGCAATGAGCAGTTCTTC; CDR3 protein: CASSQDTGYSNEQFF; V gene: TRBV4-3; J gene: TRBJ2-1; clone size: .; D gene: .
CDR3 DNA: TGTGCCAGCAGCCATTCGGGACAGACCTACGAGCAGTACTTC; CDR3 protein: CASSHSGQTYEQYF; V gene: TRBV13; J gene: TRBJ2-7; clone size: .; D gene: TRBD1
CDR3 DNA: TGTGCCATCAGTCAAGGGCAGGGGATAGATTTGGATGGCTACACCTTC; CDR3 protein: CAISQGQGIDLDGYTF; V gene: TRBV10-3; J gene: TRBJ1-2; clone size: few; D gene: .
CDR3 DNA: TGCGCCAGCAGCCAAGATCTTGGGACAGGCGTCACCGGGGAGCTGTTTTTT; CDR3 protein: CASSQDLGTGVTGELFF; V gene: TRBV4-1; J gene: TRBJ2-2; clone size: .; D gene: TRBD1
CDR3 DNA: TGCGCCAGCAGTCAGGGGCGAAGCTCCTACAATGAGCAGTTCTTC; CDR3 protein: CASSQGRSSYNEQFF; V gene: TRBV10-1; J gene: TRBJ2-1; clone size: .; D gene: .
CDR3 DNA: TGTGCCAGCAAGGCGGGCAGGGGGAGTTACACCGGGGAGCTGTTTTTT; CDR3 protein: CASKAGRGSYTGELFF; V gene: TRBV6-1; J gene: TRBJ2-2; clone size: few; D gene: TRBD1
CDR3 DNA: TGCAGCGTTGATATAACAGGCGGGGAGACCCAGTACTTC; CDR3 protein: CSVDITGGETQYF; V gene: TRBV29-1; J gene: TRBJ2-5; clone size: .; D gene: .
CDR3 DNA: TGTGCCAGCAGCCGTGGGTCGGTCGAGACCCAGTACTTC; CDR3 protein: CASSRGSVETQYF; V gene: TRBV7-9; J gene: TRBJ2-5; clone size: .; D gene: .
CDR3 DNA: TGCGCCAGCAGTGACCACTACGAGCAGTACTTC; CDR3 protein: CASSDHYEQYF; V gene: TRBV5-1; J gene: TRBJ2-7; clone size: .; D gene: .